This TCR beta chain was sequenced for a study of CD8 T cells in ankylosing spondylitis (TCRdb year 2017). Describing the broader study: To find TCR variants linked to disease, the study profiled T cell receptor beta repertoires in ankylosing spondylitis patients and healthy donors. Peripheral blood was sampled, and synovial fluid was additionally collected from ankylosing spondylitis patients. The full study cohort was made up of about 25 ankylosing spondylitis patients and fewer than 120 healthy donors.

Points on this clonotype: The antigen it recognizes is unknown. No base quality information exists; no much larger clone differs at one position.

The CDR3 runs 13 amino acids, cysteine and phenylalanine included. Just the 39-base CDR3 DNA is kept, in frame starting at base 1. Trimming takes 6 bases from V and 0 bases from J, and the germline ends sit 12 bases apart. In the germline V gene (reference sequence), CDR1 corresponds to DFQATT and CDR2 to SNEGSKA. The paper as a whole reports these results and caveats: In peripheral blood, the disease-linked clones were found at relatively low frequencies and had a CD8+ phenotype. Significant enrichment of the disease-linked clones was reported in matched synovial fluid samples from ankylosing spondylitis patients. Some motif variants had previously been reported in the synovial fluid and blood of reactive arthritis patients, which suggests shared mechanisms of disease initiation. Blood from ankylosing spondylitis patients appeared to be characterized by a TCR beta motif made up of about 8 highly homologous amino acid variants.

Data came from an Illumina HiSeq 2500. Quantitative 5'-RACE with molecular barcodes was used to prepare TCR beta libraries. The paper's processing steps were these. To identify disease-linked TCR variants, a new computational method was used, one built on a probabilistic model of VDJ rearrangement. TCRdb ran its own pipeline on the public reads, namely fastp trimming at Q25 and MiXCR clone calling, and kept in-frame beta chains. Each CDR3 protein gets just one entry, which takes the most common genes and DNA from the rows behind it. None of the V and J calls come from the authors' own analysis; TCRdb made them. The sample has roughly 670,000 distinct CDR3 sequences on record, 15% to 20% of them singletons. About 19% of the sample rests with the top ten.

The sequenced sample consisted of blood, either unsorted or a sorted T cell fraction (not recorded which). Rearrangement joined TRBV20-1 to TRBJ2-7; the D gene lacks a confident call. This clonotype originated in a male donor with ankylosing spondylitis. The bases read TGCAGTGCCACCACGGGCAGCTCCTACGAGCAGTACTTC. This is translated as CSATTGSSYEQYF.